This record covers a single T cell receptor (beta chain). Its antigen is unknown. Trimming at V came to 8 bases and at J to 1 base, leaving 5 bases not matched to a gene. The V gene's germline CDR1 is DFQATT and CDR2 SNEGSKA (reference sequence). The CDR3 length is 13 residues. The data belong to a study of CD8+CD57+ T cells in acquired aplastic anemia. Profiles of TCR beta VDJ and CDR3 were generated from a genomic DNA template. Each CDR3 protein is one row after TCRdb ran MiXCR on the reads. This sample has 150,000 to 200,000 distinct CDR3 sequences, with approximately 49% found just once. Overall study findings and caveats: Patients and controls had CD8+ Simpson's diversity values that were not significantly distinct.

V is TRBV20-1 and J is TRBJ2-3; 8 positions agree with TRBD1. The sequencing sample was made of sorted CD4+, CD8+, or CD8+CD57+ T cells (not recorded which) from PBMCs. This receptor was obtained from a human donor in good health. The CDR3 reads CSRPGQGTDTQYF. The DNA of the CDR3 is TGCAGTAGGCCGGGACAGGGCACAGATACGCAGTATTTT.